The 21 T cell receptor beta chains below come from one sample, sequenced in a study of T cell repertoires in cytomegalovirus infection. Their target antigens are unknown. TCRdb called the reads again in MiXCR, with one record for every CDR3 protein. The table records hundreds of thousands of distinct CDR3 sequences, 31% of them present only once. The material was cultured CD8+ T cells from PBMCs, obtained from culture after CMV antigen stimulation. These receptors were obtained from a human donor in good health (CMV status not recorded). Some clones in this sample may be carry-over from other donors' samples.

This chain connects TRBV20-1 to TRBJ1-2; D remains unclear. Germline V CDR1 and CDR2: DFQATT, SNEGSKA (reference sequence). The CDR3 loop spans 17 amino acids. Trimming cost V 0 bases and J 1 base, with 18 bases left between them. CDR3 nucleotide sequence: TGCAGTGCTAGAGATAGTGTCAGCGACCCTTTTAACTATGGCTACACCTTC. As protein: CSARDSVSDPFNYGYTF.

Details on this clonotype: A much more abundant neighbour one base away suggests this may be a read error. The rearrangement uses TRBV7-2 and TRBJ1-1, with D maybe TRBD1 (5 bases). The CDR3 length is 17 residues. Germline-derived CDR1 and CDR2 are SGHTA and FQGNSA. The DNA of the CDR3 is TGTGCCAGCAGCTTAGCCTACCATGGGGGACTGAACACTGATGCTTTCTTT. Translating it yields CASSLAYHGGLNTDAFF.

Ten or more counts support this clonotype. The gene calls are TRBV7-2 and TRBJ1-1; possibly TRBD1 for D (5 bases). CDR1 and CDR2 (germline): SGHTA, FQGNSA. The length of the CDR3 is 14 residues. V was shortened by 1 base and J by 5 bases, with 11 bases between the two germline ends. The CDR3 spells CASSLDRRRTEAFF. CDR3 nucleotides: TGTGCCAGCAGCTTAGACAGGAGGAGGACTGAAGCTTTCTTT.

This clonotype was recorded a few times. This chain uses TRBV20-1 with TRBJ1-2, with D unclear. V lost 0 bases and J lost 4, with 9 bases in between. This CDR3 comprises 13 residues. CDR1 and CDR2 from the germline V gene are DFQATT and SNEGSKA (reference sequence). The CDR3 spells CSARETNSYGYTF. CDR3 nucleotide sequence: TGCAGTGCTAGAGAAACAAACTCCTATGGCTACACCTTC.

This chain links TRBV4-3 with TRBJ2-2; D is unresolved. Germline V gives CDR1 LGHNA, CDR2 YSLEER. The V end was cut by 2 bases, the J end by 0 bases, with 13 bases between. The CDR3 contains 17 residues. The CDR3 loop reads CASSQPLSPANTGELFF. CDR3 DNA: TGCGCCAGCAGCCAACCTCTTTCCCCGGCGAACACCGGGGAGCTGTTTTTT.

DNA for the CDR3: TGTGCCAGCAGTTATACGCCTCTGCGGAGGCATCCAGATACGCAGTATTTT. This gives the protein CASSYTPLRRHPDTQYF. This chain joins TRBV12-3 or TRBV12-4 and TRBJ2-3; a weak D match, TRBD2 (5 bases). The CDR3 has 17 residues. Trimming left V 4 bases short and J 4 bases short, with 21 bases between.

This clonotype was counted a single time. This sequence joins TRBV19 and TRBJ1-1; D uncertain. This CDR3 region has 13 residues. Trimming removed 3 bases from V and 2 bases from J, with 7 bases in between. CDR1 is LNHDA, CDR2 SQIVND, per germline (reference sequence). CDR3 protein: CASSIFENTEAFF. For the CDR3, the DNA is TGTGCCAGTAGTATCTTCGAAAACACTGAAGCTTTCTTT.

This clonotype has a handful of counts. The chain combines TRBV4-1 with TRBJ2-5; tentative D call: TRBD1 (5 bases). V lost 2 bases to trimming and J lost 1 base, with 11 bases between them. Germline V CDR1 and CDR2: MGHRA, YSYEKL. CDR3 length equals 15 residues. The CDR3 protein is CASSQTRQSQETQYF. The CDR3 nucleotides read TGCGCCAGCAGCCAAACCCGACAGAGCCAAGAGACCCAGTACTTC.

The table lists this clonotype with a few counts. The chain combines TRBV12-3 or TRBV12-4 with TRBJ1-1; D is uncertain. The ends were cut back, 5 bases at V and 0 bases at J, with 19 bases in the middle. The CDR3 runs 17 residues. CDR3 bases: TGTGCCAGCAGTCCTACCGGGTTTTCCGGGATGAACACTGAAGCTTTCTTT. Its translation is CASSPTGFSGMNTEAFF.

This clonotype has a single count. This clone may be a read error of a much larger clone one base away. This sequence joins TRBV7-9 and TRBJ1-2, with 8 bases matching TRBD1. The germline V gene has CDR1 SEHNR and CDR2 FQNEAQ (reference sequence). The CDR3 covers 15 residues. Here the CDR3 DNA reads TGTGCCAACAGCGGACGACAGGGGCAAGTCTATGGCTACACCTTC. It yields the protein CANSGRQGQVYGYTF.

This clonotype was observed many times. V gene TRBV7-9 combines with J gene TRBJ1-1; 7 nucleotides agree with TRBD1. V dropped 2 bases and J dropped 3; count of bases not matched to a gene: 15. There are 18 residues in the CDR3. CDR1 is SEHNR, CDR2 FQNEAQ, per germline (reference sequence). This CDR3 is CASSLFGTDILSDTEAFF. The DNA for the CDR3 is TGTGCCAGCAGCTTATTCGGGACAGACATCTTGTCGGACACTGAAGCTTTCTTT.

The chain links TRBV19 to TRBJ2-1, with D possibly TRBD1 on 5 matching bases. V was shortened by 3 bases and J by 7 bases, with 10 bases between the two germline ends. The germline V gene has CDR1 LNHDA and CDR2 SQIVND (reference sequence). The CDR3 spans 13 residues. CDR3 sequence: CASSIARQNEQFF. CDR3 bases: TGTGCCAGTAGTATTGCCCGACAGAATGAGCAGTTCTTC.

Only a few counts were recorded for this clonotype. The chain carries TRBV14 and TRBJ1-2, with D possibly matching TRBD1 (5 bases). Germline CDR1 and CDR2: SGHDN and FVKESK. The CDR3 is 15 amino acids. The ends were cut back, 1 base at V and 7 bases at J, with 16 bases in the middle. The CDR3 region is CASSQAGWGAVGYTF. In nucleotides, the CDR3 is TGTGCCAGCAGCCAAGCGGGGTGGGGCGCAGTTGGCTACACCTTC.

The genes are TRBV7-9 and TRBJ1-5; the D is unclear. Germline V gives CDR1 SEHNR, CDR2 FQNEAQ (reference sequence). Trimming removed 5 bases at V and 1 base at J, with 9 bases between. This CDR3 is built from 14 residues. As DNA, the CDR3 is TGTGCCAGCAGCCCTGACCAGAGCAATCAGCCCCAGCATTTT. As protein: CASSPDQSNQPQHF.

This clonotype was seen only a few times. The chain employs TRBV19 and TRBJ2-5; TRBD1 or TRBD2 may be the D gene (6 bases each). Germline CDR1 and CDR2: LNHDA and SQIVND (reference sequence). The CDR3 contains 14 residues. Trimming cost V 6 bases and J 4 bases, with 15 bases left between them. CDR3 sequence: CASSSTGALETQYF. The CDR3 nucleotides are TGTGCCAGTAGCTCTACGGGGGCTCTAGAGACCCAGTACTTC.

The chain joins TRBV24-1 to TRBJ2-5; 7 positions match TRBD1. The CDR3 is made up of 12 amino acids. The V and J ends lost 3 bases and 8 bases, in that order; junction bases with no gene match: 2. The V gene's germline CDR1 is KGHDR and CDR2 SFDVKD. CDR3 region: CATSDGTVTQYF. CDR3 sequence (DNA): TGTGCCACCAGTGATGGGACAGTTACCCAGTACTTC.

The chain links TRBV9 to TRBJ2-1; TRBD2 agrees at 7 bases. Germline CDR1 is SGDLS and CDR2 is YYNGEE. The CDR3 has 16 amino acids. The V gene end was trimmed by 2 bases and the J gene end by 7 bases; junction bases not matched to a gene: 12. The CDR3 region is CASSVLGGFGSNEQFF. DNA for the CDR3: TGTGCCAGCAGCGTCCTCGGGGGGTTTGGCTCAAATGAGCAGTTCTTC.

This clonotype has a handful of counts. The rearrangement uses TRBV7-3 and TRBJ2-5; D could derive from TRBD1 or TRBD2 (5 bases each). CDR3 length: 14 residues. Germline values: CDR1 SGHTA, CDR2 FQGTGA. Trimming removed 2 bases at V and 5 bases at J, with 12 bases between. The DNA for the CDR3 is TGTGCCAGCAGCTTATATGGGGGAGTCGAGACCCAGTACTTC. Its protein is CASSLYGGVETQYF.

This clonotype was picked up a small number of times. This chain uses TRBV5-4 with TRBJ2-4; D is perhaps TRBD1 (5 bases). The CDR3 totals 17 residues. Trimming cost V 4 bases and J 0 bases, with 17 bases left between them. In germline, CDR1 is SGHNT, CDR2 YYREEE (reference sequence). The CDR3 bases are TGTGCCAGCAGCGATCGACAGATCAGTCTAGCCAAAAACATTCAGTACTTC. It yields the protein CASSDRQISLAKNIQYF.

This chain joins TRBV4-1 and TRBJ1-5; D is uncertain. Between the trimmed V and J ends, which lost 0 bases and 4 bases, there was a span of 10 bases. Germline V lookup: CDR1 MGHRA, CDR2 YSYEKL. The CDR3 runs 15 residues. DNA for the CDR3: TGCGCCAGCAGCCAAGAATGGAAGACTAATCAGCCCCAGCATTTT. Protein product: CASSQEWKTNQPQHF.

The chain carries TRBV6-6 and TRBJ1-3; D is perhaps TRBD1 (6 bases). Deletions cut 2 bases from V and 1 base from J, with 12 bases between. The length of the CDR3 is 16 residues. In germline, CDR1 is MNHNY, CDR2 SVGAGI (reference sequence). Here the CDR3 DNA reads TGTGCCAGCAGTTACCCCCCTGACAGGTCTGGAAACACCATATATTTT. Protein: CASSYPPDRSGNTIYF.